The 5 T cell receptor beta chains reported below all come from one sample, sequenced in a study of T-cell reconstitution after alpha-beta-depleted transplantation in children. Preparation of the TCRbeta library involved a method that used unique molecular identifiers. TCRdb re-derived calls from the PCR reads in MiXCR, one entry per CDR3 protein. The sample includes 45,000 to 60,000 distinct CDR3 sequences, 52% seen only once; the top ten take more than 30%. Source: peripheral blood, taken before TCRalphabeta/CD19-depleted stem cell transplant. The receptors were sampled from a boy under two years old with SCID, due to receive a stem cell transplant.

V is TRBV10-3 and J is TRBJ1-1; D is unclear. The CDR3 is 10 residues long. V was cut by 7 bases and J by 0 bases, with 0 bases left in between. CDR1 is ENHRY, CDR2 SYGVKD, per germline. The CDR3 DNA reads TGTGCCATCATGAACACTGAAGCTTTCTTT. It codes for CAIMNTEAFF.

This clonotype was found a few times. The rearrangement joins TRBV20-1 to TRBJ2-1; tentative D call: TRBD1 (6 bases). Trimming stripped 4 bases from V and 4 bases from J, with 11 bases between. The CDR3 is 13 residues long. Germline CDR1 is DFQATT and CDR2 is SNEGSKA (reference sequence). The CDR3: CSAKQGLYNEQFF. The CDR3 region has the DNA TGCAGTGCTAAACAGGGCCTATACAATGAGCAGTTCTTC.

The rearrangement links TRBV7-2 to TRBJ2-3, with TRBD1 as a possible D gene (6 bases). The CDR3 length is 14 residues. Germline-derived CDR1 and CDR2 are SGHTA and FQGNSA. The V end lost 5 bases, the J end lost 4 bases, and 13 bases lay between the germline ends. The chain's CDR3 is CASSQEQGSDTQYF. The CDR3 coding sequence is TGTGCCAGCAGCCAAGAACAGGGTTCAGATACGCAGTATTTT.

The chain joins TRBV20-1 to TRBJ2-3; D gene uncertain. Germline CDR1 is DFQATT and CDR2 is SNEGSKA (reference sequence). The CDR3 totals 13 residues. The DNA of the CDR3 is TGCAGGTTGACGGATCCCTTCACAGATACGCAGTATTTT. It translates to CRLTDPFTDTQYF.

This chain uses TRBV4-3 with TRBJ1-2, with a tentative D call TRBD1 (6 bases). Per the germline V gene, CDR1 is LGHNA and CDR2 is YSLEER. Trimming removed 0 bases at V and 7 bases at J, with 15 bases between. The CDR3 length is 15 residues. The CDR3 coding sequence is TGCGCCAGCAGCCAAGAACCCAGGGGATTTGCTGGCTACACCTTC. Translation: CASSQEPRGFAGYTF.